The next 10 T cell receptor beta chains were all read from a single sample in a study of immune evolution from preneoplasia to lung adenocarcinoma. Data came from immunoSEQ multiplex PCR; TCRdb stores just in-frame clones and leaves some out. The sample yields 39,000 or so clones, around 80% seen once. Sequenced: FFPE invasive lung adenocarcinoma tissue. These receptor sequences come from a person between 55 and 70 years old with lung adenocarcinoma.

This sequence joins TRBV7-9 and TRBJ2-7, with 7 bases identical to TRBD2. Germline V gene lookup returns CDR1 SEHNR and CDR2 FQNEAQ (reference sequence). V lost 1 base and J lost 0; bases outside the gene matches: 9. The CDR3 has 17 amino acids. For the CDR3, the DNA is TGTGCCAGCAGCTTAGTGCTCGTGGGAGGGACCTCCTACGAGCAGTACTTC. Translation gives CASSLVLVGGTSYEQYF.

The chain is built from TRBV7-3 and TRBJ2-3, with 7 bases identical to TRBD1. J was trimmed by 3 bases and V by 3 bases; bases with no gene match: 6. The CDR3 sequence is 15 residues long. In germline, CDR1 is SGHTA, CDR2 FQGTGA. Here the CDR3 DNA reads TGTGCCAGCAGCTTTAGAGGGGGCAGAACAGATACGCAGTATTTT. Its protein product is CASSFRGGRTDTQYF. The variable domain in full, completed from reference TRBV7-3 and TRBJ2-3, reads GAGVSQTPSNKVTEKGKYVELRCDPISGHTALYWYRQSLGQGPEFLIYFQGTGAADDSGLPNDRFFAVRPEGSVSTLKIQRTERGDSAVYLCASSFRGGRTDTQYFGPGTRLTVL.

The CDR3 DNA reads as TGCAGCGTTCGGACAGGGTCCGGCTACACCTTC. Its translation is CSVRTGSGYTF. The V call is TRBV29-1, the J call TRBJ1-2; 8 bases align to TRBD1. J was trimmed by 8 bases and V by 5 bases; bases with no gene match: 4. The CDR3 is made up of 11 amino acids. From germline, CDR1 is SQVTM and CDR2 ANQGSEA.

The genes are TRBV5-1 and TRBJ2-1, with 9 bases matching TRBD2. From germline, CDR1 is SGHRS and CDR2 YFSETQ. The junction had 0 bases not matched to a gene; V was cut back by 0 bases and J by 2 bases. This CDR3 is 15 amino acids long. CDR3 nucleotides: TGCGCCAGCAGCTTGGGACTAGCGGCCTACAATGAGCAGTTCTTC. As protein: CASSLGLAAYNEQFF.

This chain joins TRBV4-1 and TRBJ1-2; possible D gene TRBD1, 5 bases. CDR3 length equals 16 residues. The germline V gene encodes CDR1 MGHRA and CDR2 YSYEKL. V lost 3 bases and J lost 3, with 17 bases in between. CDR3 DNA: TGCGCCAGCAGCCAGGAGGGAGGAGGGACCTACTATGGCTACACCTTC. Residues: CASSQEGGGTYYGYTF.

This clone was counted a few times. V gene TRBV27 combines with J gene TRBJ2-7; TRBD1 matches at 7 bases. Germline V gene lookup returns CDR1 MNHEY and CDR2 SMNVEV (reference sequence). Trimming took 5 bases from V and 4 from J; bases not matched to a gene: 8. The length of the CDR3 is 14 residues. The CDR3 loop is CASSERQGWYEQYF. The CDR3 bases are TGTGCCAGCAGTGAAAGACAGGGTTGGTACGAGCAGTACTTC.

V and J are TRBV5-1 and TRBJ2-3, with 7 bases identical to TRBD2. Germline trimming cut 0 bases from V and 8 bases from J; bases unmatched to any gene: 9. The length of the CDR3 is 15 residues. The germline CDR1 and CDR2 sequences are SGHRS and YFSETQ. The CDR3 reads CASSLESGGGVTQYF. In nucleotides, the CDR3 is TGCGCCAGCAGCTTGGAGTCGGGAGGAGGGGTTACGCAGTATTTT.

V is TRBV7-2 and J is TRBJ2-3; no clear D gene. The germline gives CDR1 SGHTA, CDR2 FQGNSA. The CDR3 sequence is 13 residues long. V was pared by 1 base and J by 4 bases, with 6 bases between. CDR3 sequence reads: CASSLDLPDTQYF. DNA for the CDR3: TGTGCCAGCAGCTTAGACCTGCCAGATACGCAGTATTTT.

This CDR3 is CASSLPNRDQETQYF. CDR3 DNA: TGTGCCAGCAGTTTGCCCAACAGGGATCAAGAGACCCAGTACTTC. The rearrangement uses TRBV28 and TRBJ2-5; possibly TRBD1 for D (6 bases). This CDR3 region has 15 residues. The germline V and J ends were trimmed by 3 bases and 2 bases, with 13 bases remaining between them. Germline V gene lookup returns CDR1 MDHEN and CDR2 SYDVKM. Complete variable domain (other parts from reference TRBV28 and TRBJ2-5): DVKVTQSSRYLVKRTGEKVFLECVQDMDHENMFWYRQDPGLGLRLIYFSYDVKMKEKGDIPEGYSVSREKKERFSLILESASTNQTSMYLCASSLPNRDQETQYFGPGTRLLVL.

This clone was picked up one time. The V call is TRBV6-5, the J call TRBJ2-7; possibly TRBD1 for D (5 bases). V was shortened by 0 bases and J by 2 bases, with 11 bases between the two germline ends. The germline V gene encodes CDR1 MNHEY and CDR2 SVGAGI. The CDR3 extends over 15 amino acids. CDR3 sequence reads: CASSYSNKGAYEQYF. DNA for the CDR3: TGTGCCAGCAGTTACTCCAATAAAGGGGCCTACGAGCAGTACTTC.